Listed below are T cell receptor beta chains from one sample, sequenced in a study of neurological immune-mediated disorders. MiXCR, run by TCRdb on the 5' RACE reads, gives a single entry per CDR3 protein. The data hold tens of thousands of distinct CDR3 sequences, with 13% observed a single time. The sequenced sample consisted of CD4+ T cells from blood. The receptors here all came from a female donor with HTLV-1-associated myelopathy (HAM/TSP). CDR3s include the opening cysteine and the closing phenylalanine or tryptophan. Each record gives: J gene, D gene, clone size, V gene, CDR3 protein, CDR3 DNA. D genes are given only for firm matches. The size field is filled for only some rows; it gives once, few, many or a size class.

J: TRBJ2-7
D: TRBD2
size: many
V: TRBV5-1
CDR3: CASSLETSGTYEQYF
DNA: TGCGCCAGCAGCTTGGAGACTAGCGGGACCTACGAGCAGTACTTC

J: TRBJ1-1
D: .
size: many
V: TRBV21-1
CDR3: CASVLSAFF
DNA: TGTGCCAGCGTACTTTCGGCTTTCTTT

J: TRBJ2-7
D: TRBD1
size: many
V: TRBV3-1
CDR3: CASSQDLDRERGDEVYEQYF
DNA: TGTGCCAGCAGCCAAGATTTAGACAGGGAAAGGGGAGACGAAGTCTACGAGCAGTACTTC

J: TRBJ1-5
D: .
size: .
V: TRBV5-1
CDR3: CASSYLGGDQPLHF
DNA: TGCGCCAGCAGCTACCTTGGGGGGGATCAGCCCCTGCATTTT

J: TRBJ2-1
D: TRBD2
size: few
V: TRBV20-1
CDR3: CSADEGGTSGNNEQFF
DNA: TGCAGTGCAGATGAGGGGGGGACTAGCGGGAACAATGAGCAGTTCTTC

J: TRBJ2-5
D: TRBD2
size: many
V: TRBV15
CDR3: CATSRASTSGNYF
DNA: TGTGCCACCAGCAGAGCATCGACTAGCGGGAATTACTTC

J: TRBJ2-5
D: .
size: many
V: TRBV12-3/TRBV12-4
CDR3: CASSLGRIQETQYF
DNA: TGTGCCAGCAGCCTAGGGAGGATCCAAGAGACCCAGTACTTC

J: TRBJ2-3
D: TRBD2
size: many
V: TRBV4-1
CDR3: CASSQPSGGASTDTQYF
DNA: TGCGCCAGCAGCCAACCTAGCGGGGGCGCTAGCACAGATACGCAGTATTTT

J: TRBJ2-4
D: .
size: many
V: TRBV20-1
CDR3: CSARDLMGAKNIQYF
DNA: TGCAGTGCTAGAGATCTGATGGGGGCCAAAAACATTCAGTACTTC

J: TRBJ1-1
D: TRBD1
size: .
V: TRBV5-1
CDR3: CASNRGLNTEAFF
DNA: TGCGCCAGCAACAGGGGATTGAACACTGAAGCTTTCTTT

J: TRBJ2-7
D: .
size: many
V: TRBV18
CDR3: CASSPRTDSYEQYF
DNA: TGTGCCAGCTCTCCGCGGACAGATTCCTACGAGCAGTACTTC

J: TRBJ1-1
D: .
size: many
V: TRBV20-1
CDR3: CSALRAMNTEAFF
DNA: TGCAGTGCTCTAAGAGCCATGAACACTGAAGCTTTCTTT

J: TRBJ1-1
D: .
size: many
V: TRBV20-1
CDR3: CSAKRRVMNTEAFF
DNA: TGCAGTGCTAAACGCAGGGTAATGAACACTGAAGCTTTCTTT

J: TRBJ1-2
D: .
size: many
V: TRBV4-3
CDR3: CASSPGGRSDGYTF
DNA: TGCGCCAGCAGCCCGGGGGGGAGATCCGATGGCTACACCTTC

J: TRBJ2-3
D: TRBD2
size: .
V: TRBV29-1
CDR3: CSVDAGGQGTDTQYF
DNA: TGCAGCGTTGACGCGGGAGGGCAGGGCACAGATACGCAGTATTTT

J: TRBJ2-2
D: .
size: many
V: TRBV20-1
CDR3: CSARDLRRVAGELFF
DNA: TGCAGTGCTAGAGATCTACGCAGGGTTGCCGGGGAGCTGTTTTTT

J: TRBJ2-3
D: TRBD2
size: many
V: TRBV4-1
CDR3: CASSQGGSGRRDTQYF
DNA: TGCGCCAGCAGCCAAGGGGGTAGCGGGAGGAGAGATACGCAGTATTTT

J: TRBJ2-1
D: TRBD1
size: many
V: TRBV29-1
CDR3: CSVDRGLGNEQFF
DNA: TGCAGCGTTGATAGGGGGCTTGGCAATGAGCAGTTCTTC

J: TRBJ2-5
D: TRBD2
size: many
V: TRBV20-1
CDR3: CSARDPAGGAETQYF
DNA: TGCAGTGCTAGAGACCCAGCGGGGGGGGCAGAGACCCAGTACTTC

J: TRBJ2-7
D: TRBD1
size: once
V: TRBV29-1
CDR3: CSIGRDRSFYEQYF
DNA: TGCAGCATTGGGCGGGACAGGAGCTTCTACGAGCAGTACTTC

J: TRBJ2-1
D: TRBD2
size: many
V: TRBV20-1
CDR3: CSSTSGDTYNEQFF
DNA: TGCAGTTCGACTAGCGGGGACACCTACAATGAGCAGTTCTTC

J: TRBJ2-1
D: .
size: many
V: TRBV10-3
CDR3: CAISGGREKLDEQFF
DNA: TGTGCCATCAGTGGGGGGCGGGAAAAGCTTGATGAGCAGTTCTTC

J: TRBJ2-7
D: TRBD2
size: many
V: TRBV24-1
CDR3: CATNRLAGRPTYEQYF
DNA: TGTGCCACCAACCGACTAGCGGGACGACCTACCTACGAGCAGTACTTC

J: TRBJ1-1
D: .
size: many
V: TRBV5-1
CDR3: CASSLFLRGDTEAFF
DNA: TGCGCCAGCAGCTTGTTTCTCCGGGGGGACACTGAAGCTTTCTTT